This T cell receptor (beta chain) appears in the sequencing data of a study of T cells in AML relapse after transplant (dated by TCRdb to the late 2010s). Study-wide context: This retrospective study examined inhibitory receptor expression and TCR repertoires of bone marrow T cells in patients who received allogeneic HSCT for myeloid malignancy. TCR sequencing of unsorted bone marrow included three patients relapsing after HSCT, three patients in long-term complete remission and three healthy donors. Overall study outcomes, separate from this receptor: TCR repertoire comparisons rested on very few samples, with only a few individuals per group for unsorted bone marrow. Skewed bone marrow repertoires were observed in transplanted patients regardless of outcome, with the top 10 alpha clonotypes reaching 33% (remission) and nearly 40% (relapse) versus approximately 22% in healthy donors.

Library preparation employed PCR. TCR alpha and beta chains were amplified from RNA with a modified RACE PCR protocol rather than multiplex PCR. Libraries were sequenced on an Illumina MiSeq, and raw reads were demultiplexed by sample-specific barcode combinations. The study's processing was this. TCR clonotypes were identified from the sequencing reads using MiXCR software. Starting from the raw public reads, TCRdb applied fastp trimming at Q25, assembled clones with MiXCR and retained in-frame beta chains. Under each unique CDR3 protein, matching rows form one entry showing the most common genes and DNA. The authors' filters were not applied to this entry. Within this sample are 95 to 150 distinct CDR3 sequences, with 25% to 35% of them counted one time only. The biggest ten clones account for under 30% of the sample. The CDR3, from cysteine to phenylalanine, totals 14 residues. Only the CDR3 DNA stays, 42 bases, in frame from base 1. Germline trimming amounts to 6 bases on V and 8 bases on J, with 9 as the count of junction bases outside the gene matches.

Bone marrow from healthy donors served as the control group for patient comparisons. This clonotype is judged large (0.1 to 1%). Its specific antigen is unknown. Per-nucleotide qualities are absent, and no much larger clonotype sits a single base away. The TCR comes from a human donor in good health. The rearranged chain carries TRBV12-3 or TRBV12-4 and TRBJ2-1, and 8 junction bases match TRBD2. The sample was bone marrow. The DNA sequence is as follows: TGTGCCAGCAGGCTAGCGGGTGGGGGGGATGAGCAGTTCTTC. The encoded protein is CASRLAGGGDEQFF.